These 30 T cell receptor beta chains came from one sample sequenced in a study of cytomegalovirus exposure and HLA in healthy donors. The PCR used 60 Vbeta and 13 Jbeta primers. Profiling relied on immunoSEQ multiplex PCR, and the TCRdb table lists in-frame clones only, not all of them. The table shows some 170,000 clones, with 80% occurring only once. The specimen was PBMCs. All receptors derive from a woman aged 45-65 years in good health and CMV-seronegative.

The chain is built from TRBV15 and TRBJ2-1, with D possibly TRBD1 on 5 matching bases. Germline lookup yields CDR1 LNHNV and CDR2 YYDKDF (reference sequence). The CDR3 covers 16 residues. The V end was cut by 3 bases, the J end by 4 bases, with 16 bases between. CDR3 amino acids: CATSRSVTEPYNEQFF. The CDR3 DNA sequence: TGTGCCACCAGCAGGTCGGTGACAGAGCCTTACAATGAGCAGTTCTTC.

With respect to this clone: Other DNA sequences from this sample encode an identical CDR3 as well. The V gene is TRBV4-2, the J gene TRBJ1-1; a weak D match, TRBD1 (5 bases). Per germline, CDR1 LGHNA and CDR2 YNFKEQ. V was cut by 1 base and J by 14 bases, with 23 bases left in between. The CDR3 is 15 amino acids. The CDR3 DNA follows: TGTGCCAGCAGCCAAGCTTGGGAGGGGCTTATGCGGGCCTTCTTT. Translating gives CASSQAWEGLMRAFF.

The sample holds one count of this clone. The V call is TRBV28, the J call TRBJ2-7, with TRBD1 matching 8 bases. Germline V gene data show CDR1 as MDHEN and CDR2 as SYDVKM. The CDR3 has 16 residues. V shed 6 bases and J 3 bases; nucleotides not matched to a gene: 13. CDR3 nucleotide sequence: TGTGCCAGCAGCCCCCGAAGGACAGGGATTTACTACGAGCAGTACTTC. Translation: CASSPRRTGIYYEQYF.

This clone was observed a few times. The rearrangement uses TRBV7-9 and TRBJ2-7; TRBD2 aligns across 7 bases. CDR3 length: 17 amino acids. The V and J ends lost 7 bases and 5 bases, in that order; junction bases with no gene match: 20. The V gene's germline CDR1 is SEHNR and CDR2 FQNEAQ (reference sequence). As DNA, the CDR3 is TGTGCCAGCACCGCGACACCTCCGGGGAGGGATAGTAACGAGCAGTACTTC. Translating gives CASTATPPGRDSNEQYF. The full variable domain, rest sourced from reference TRBV7-9 and TRBJ2-7, is DTGVSQNPRHKITKRGQNVTFRCDPISEHNRLYWYRQTLGQGPEFLTYFQNEAQLEKSRLLSDRFSAERPKGSFSTLEIQRTEQGDSAMYLCASTATPPGRDSNEQYFGPGTRLTVT.

This chain uses TRBV7-2 with TRBJ1-1; 9 bases align to TRBD1. V gave up 3 bases and J gave up 5 bases; unmatched junction bases: 19. The length of the CDR3 is 19 residues. Germline CDR1 is SGHTA and CDR2 is FQGNSA. This CDR3 is CASSFRYRGRTATRTEAFF. In DNA form, the CDR3 reads TGTGCCAGCAGCTTTCGTTACAGGGGGCGAACTGCCACTCGGACTGAAGCTTTCTTT. Full variable domain (outside the CDR3, taken from reference TRBV7-2 and TRBJ1-1): GAGVSQSPSNKVTEKGKDVELRCDPISGHTALYWYRQSLGQGLEFLIYFQGNSAPDKSGLPSDRFSAERTGGSVSTLTIQRTQQEDSAVYLCASSFRYRGRTATRTEAFFGQGTRLTVV.

This chain connects TRBV18 to TRBJ1-2, with 7 bases aligning to TRBD1. Germline V gene data show CDR1 as KGHSH and CDR2 as LQKENI. With 3 bases clipped from V and 8 bases from J, the junction kept 6 bases outside the gene matches. The CDR3 runs to 13 residues. Here the CDR3 DNA reads TGTGCCAGCTCACCGGACAGGCTTTCAGGCTACACCTTC. Encoded protein: CASSPDRLSGYTF.

The rearrangement uses TRBV7-9 and TRBJ2-1; D is possibly TRBD2 (6 bases). Trimming removed 4 bases at V and 3 bases at J, with 10 bases between. Germline values: CDR1 SEHNR, CDR2 FQNEAQ (reference sequence). This CDR3 spans 14 amino acids. The CDR3 spells CASSSSVVYNEQFF. As DNA, the CDR3 is TGTGCCAGCAGCTCTAGCGTCGTCTACAATGAGCAGTTCTTC.

This clone turned up a few times. The rearrangement uses TRBV4-1 and TRBJ2-5; 10 bases fit TRBD2. CDR1 and CDR2 from the germline V gene are MGHRA and YSYEKL. J was trimmed by 3 bases and V by 5 bases; bases with no gene match: 3. This CDR3 has 14 amino acids. CDR3 in DNA: TGCGCCAGCAGCGGCGGACTAGCGGAAGAGACCCAGTACTTC. This gives the protein CASSGGLAEETQYF.

The chain carries TRBV9 and TRBJ2-1, with a tentative D call TRBD2 (5 bases). Germline values: CDR1 SGDLS, CDR2 YYNGEE. V shed 2 bases and J shed 6 bases, with 27 bases lying between them. The CDR3 runs 19 residues. CDR3 loop: CASSVFPSLVAGNSNEQFF. The CDR3 nucleotides read TGTGCCAGCAGCGTCTTCCCTTCGCTAGTCGCGGGCAATAGCAATGAGCAGTTCTTC.

The chain is built from TRBV6-6 and TRBJ1-2; 7 bases are a match to TRBD1. The CDR3 contains 14 residues. V dropped 5 bases and J dropped 5; count of bases not matched to a gene: 8. In germline, CDR1 is MNHNY, CDR2 SVGAGI (reference sequence). CDR3 protein: CASSTRQGEYGYTF. As DNA, the CDR3 is TGTGCCAGCAGTACACGACAGGGAGAGTATGGCTACACCTTC.

The V call is TRBV29-1, the J call TRBJ1-1, with 10 bases identical to TRBD1. V lost 1 base and J lost 5; bases outside the gene matches: 7. Germline V gene sequence: CDR1 SQVTM, CDR2 ANQGSEA. CDR3 size: 15 residues. The CDR3 nucleotides are TGCAGCGTTGAAGGGACAGGGGGAAGTTTGACTGAAGCTTTCTTT. Its protein is CSVEGTGGSLTEAFF.

The chain uses TRBV7-2 and TRBJ1-1; D is unclear. The CDR3 has 13 residues. The germline V and J ends were trimmed by 3 bases and 3 bases, with 8 bases remaining between them. Germline-derived CDR1 and CDR2 are SGHTA and FQGNSA. CDR3 sequence reads: CASSFGGYTEAFF. The CDR3 DNA reads as TGTGCCAGCAGCTTCGGAGGGTACACTGAAGCTTTCTTT.

CDR3 DNA: TGTGCCAGTAGTCCCTACACAGGCAATCAGCCCCAGCATTTT. Translating gives CASSPYTGNQPQHF. V is TRBV19 and J is TRBJ1-5; the D is unclear. Germline CDR1 and CDR2: LNHDA and SQIVND (reference sequence). The CDR3 runs to 14 residues. V lost 5 bases, J lost 2 bases, and 10 bases lay in between.

This chain connects TRBV6-6 to TRBJ1-1; 7 positions agree with TRBD1. The CDR3 contains 16 residues. Germline V gives CDR1 MNHNY, CDR2 SVGAGI (reference sequence). V was clipped by 4 bases and J by 9 bases; unmatched bases: 17. In nucleotides, the CDR3 is TGTGCCAGCAGTTTAGACAGGGCTAACGTAGCAAATAAAGCTTTCTTT. It specifies CASSLDRANVANKAFF.

V is TRBV18 and J is TRBJ2-1; no reliable D call. Trimming removed 2 bases at V and 5 bases at J, with 7 bases between. The CDR3 has 13 amino acids. Per germline, CDR1 KGHSH and CDR2 LQKENI. The DNA for the CDR3 is TGTGCCAGCTCACCAGGCCAGAACAATGAGCAGTTCTTC. This gives the protein CASSPGQNNEQFF.

A word on this clone: Other DNA sequences of this sample code for an identical CDR3. The rearrangement uses TRBV5-1 and TRBJ2-1; 8 bases align to TRBD2. The length of the CDR3 is 14 residues. J was trimmed by 4 bases and V by 3 bases; bases with no gene match: 3. Germline lookup yields CDR1 SGHRS and CDR2 YFSETQ. CDR3 DNA: TGCGCCAGCAGCTCCAGCGGGGGTTACAATGAGCAGTTCTTC. It specifies CASSSSGGYNEQFF. The full variable domain, with the rest looked up from reference TRBV5-1 and TRBJ2-1, is KAGVTQTPRYLIKTRGQQVTLSCSPISGHRSVSWYQQTPGQGLQFLFEYFSETQRNKGNFPGRFSGRQFSNSRSEMNVSTLELGDSALYLCASSSSGGYNEQFFGPGTRLTVL.

The chain joins TRBV10-3 to TRBJ2-7; TRBD2 matches at 8 bases. The CDR3 spans 14 residues. Germline lookup yields CDR1 ENHRY and CDR2 SYGVKD. V lost 4 bases and J lost 5; bases outside the gene matches: 7. The CDR3 here is CAISGREGKDEQYF. CDR3 nucleotides: TGTGCCATCAGTGGTCGGGAGGGGAAGGACGAGCAGTACTTC.

The chain couples TRBV27 to TRBJ2-3; D is possibly TRBD2 (6 bases). There are 14 residues in the CDR3. Germline loops: CDR1 MNHEY, CDR2 SMNVEV (reference sequence). Trimming took 4 bases from V and 2 from J, leaving 10 bases between them. In nucleotides, the CDR3 is TGTGCCAGCAGTTCTAGCGTGTACACAGATACGCAGTATTTT. Translation gives CASSSSVYTDTQYF.

This clone showed up just a few times. The chain has TRBV6-5 and TRBJ1-1, with 7 bases fitting TRBD1. CDR1 MNHEY and CDR2 SVGAGI come from the germline V gene. This CDR3 spans 14 amino acids. The V segment lost 6 bases and the J segment 1 base; nucleotides outside the gene matches: 5. The chain's CDR3 is CASRQGRTNTEAFF. The DNA of the CDR3 is TGTGCCAGCAGACAGGGGCGTACGAACACTGAAGCTTTCTTT.

The chain combines TRBV27 with TRBJ2-2; perhaps TRBD2 as D (6 bases). Germline values: CDR1 MNHEY, CDR2 SMNVEV (reference sequence). V lost 4 bases, J lost 6 bases, and 12 bases lay in between. This CDR3 comprises 14 residues. The CDR3 sequence is CASSWPGESGELFF. The CDR3 DNA reads as TGTGCCAGCAGTTGGCCGGGAGAATCCGGGGAGCTGTTTTTT.

The genes are TRBV9 and TRBJ2-3; 9 bases fit TRBD2. The CDR3 sequence is 15 residues long. Germline CDR1 reads SGDLS; CDR2 reads YYNGEE. V lost 3 bases to trimming and J lost 4 bases; unmatched junction nucleotides: 6. The DNA of the CDR3 is TGTGCCAGCAGCGGTAGCGGGGGTGGGGCAGATACGCAGTATTTT. Its translation is CASSGSGGGADTQYF.

This clone appeared once. This chain connects TRBV18 to TRBJ2-7; D gene ambiguous. CDR3 length equals 14 residues. Deletions cut 1 base from V and 3 bases from J, with 10 bases between. Germline CDR1 KGHSH, CDR2 LQKENI. The CDR3 loop reads CASSPQVAHYEQYF. CDR3 nucleotides: TGTGCCAGCTCACCACAAGTTGCACACTACGAGCAGTACTTC.

The V call is TRBV6-4, the J call TRBJ2-1, with TRBD2 matching over 11 bases. Germline V gene data show CDR1 as MRHNA and CDR2 as SNTAGT. Unmatched junction bases numbered 6, after V lost 0 bases and J lost 2 bases. CDR3 length: 18 amino acids. CDR3: CASSDSGISGRAYNEQFF. CDR3 coding DNA: TGTGCCAGCAGTGACTCGGGCATTAGCGGGAGGGCCTACAATGAGCAGTTCTTC.

V usage is TRBV28 and J usage is TRBJ2-4; D not resolved. The CDR3 has 14 residues. Trimming removed 2 bases at V and 2 bases at J, with 7 bases between. The germline V gene encodes CDR1 MDHEN and CDR2 SYDVKM. CDR3 DNA: TGTGCCAGCAGTTTAGACACATCCAAAAACATTCAGTACTTC. Translated: CASSLDTSKNIQYF.

The chain recombines TRBV7-2 with TRBJ1-6; TRBD1 is a possible D gene (5 bases). V lost 4 bases to trimming and J lost 6 bases, with 13 bases between them. The CDR3 length is 15 residues. Germline values: CDR1 SGHTA, CDR2 FQGNSA. The chain's CDR3 is CASSSSGGINSPLHF. Here the CDR3 DNA reads TGTGCCAGCAGCTCAAGCGGGGGTATTAATTCACCCCTCCACTTT.

CDR3 sequence: CASSLGQGLGPQHF. CDR3 in DNA: TGTGCCAGCAGTTTAGGACAGGGTCTCGGGCCCCAGCATTTT. The V call is TRBV28, the J call TRBJ1-5, with 8 bases lining up with TRBD1. The CDR3 sequence is 14 residues long. J was trimmed by 9 bases and V by 2 bases; bases with no gene match: 6. CDR1 and CDR2 from the germline V gene are MDHEN and SYDVKM.

This clone was detected a few times. The chain joins TRBV18 to TRBJ1-1; tentative D call: TRBD1 (6 bases). The CDR3 has 14 amino acids. V was shortened by 4 bases and J by 11 bases, with 20 bases between the two germline ends. The germline gives CDR1 KGHSH, CDR2 LQKENI. Here the CDR3 reads CASSLLGQNMKAFF. The CDR3 region has the DNA TGTGCCAGCTCACTACTCGGACAGAATATGAAGGCTTTCTTT.

In its sample, this clone was seen a few times. The chain couples TRBV15 to TRBJ2-5; 8 bases fit TRBD2. The J call may be in error: the DNA end matches TRBJ2-7 better. The CDR3 sequence is 17 residues long. CDR1 LNHNV and CDR2 YYDKDF come from the germline V gene (reference sequence). CDR3 residues: CATSRGASGSGEDEQYF. The DNA of the CDR3 is TGTGCCACCAGCAGAGGAGCTAGCGGTAGCGGGGAAGACGAGCAGTACTTC.

The V call is TRBV6-6, the J call TRBJ1-4, with 9 nucleotides matching TRBD1. Germline lookup yields CDR1 MNHNY and CDR2 SVGAGI (reference sequence). J lost 8 bases, V lost 6 bases, and 4 bases had no gene match. This CDR3 contains 13 residues. Here the CDR3 reads CASRETGGEKLFF. The CDR3 DNA reads as TGTGCCAGCAGGGAGACAGGGGGGGAAAAACTGTTTTTT.

The chain joins TRBV7-6 to TRBJ1-1; TRBD1 is a possible D gene (5 bases). V lost 5 bases and J 0 bases, leaving 13 bases between the germline ends. The CDR3 loop spans 15 amino acids. CDR1 is SGHVS, CDR2 FNYEAQ, per germline. CDR3 sequence: CASSVGPEMNTEAFF. Here the CDR3 DNA reads TGTGCCAGCAGCGTGGGGCCGGAAATGAACACTGAAGCTTTCTTT.